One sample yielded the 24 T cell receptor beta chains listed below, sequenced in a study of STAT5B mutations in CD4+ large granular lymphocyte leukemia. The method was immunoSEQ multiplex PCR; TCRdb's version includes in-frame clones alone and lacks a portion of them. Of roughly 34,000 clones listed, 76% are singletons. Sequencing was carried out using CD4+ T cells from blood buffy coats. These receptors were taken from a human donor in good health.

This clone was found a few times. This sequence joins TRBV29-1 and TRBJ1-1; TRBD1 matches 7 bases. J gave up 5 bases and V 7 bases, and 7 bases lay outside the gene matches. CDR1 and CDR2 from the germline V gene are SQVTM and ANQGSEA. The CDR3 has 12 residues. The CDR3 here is CSAGRGVTEAFF. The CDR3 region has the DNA TGCAGCGCTGGCAGGGGGGTGACTGAAGCTTTCTTT.

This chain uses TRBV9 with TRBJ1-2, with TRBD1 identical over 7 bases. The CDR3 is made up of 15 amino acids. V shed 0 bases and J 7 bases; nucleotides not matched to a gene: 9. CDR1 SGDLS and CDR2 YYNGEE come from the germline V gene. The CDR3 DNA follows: TGTGCCAGCAGCGTAGGGGGACAGTTCGTTGGTGGCTACACCTTC. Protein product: CASSVGGQFVGGYTF.

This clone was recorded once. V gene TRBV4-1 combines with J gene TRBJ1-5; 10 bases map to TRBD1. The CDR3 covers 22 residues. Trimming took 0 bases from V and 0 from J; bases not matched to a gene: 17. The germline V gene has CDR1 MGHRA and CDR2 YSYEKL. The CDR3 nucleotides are TGCGCCAGCAGCCAAGACGGGGGCCCCGGGACAGGGGTCGGGTATAGCAATCAGCCCCAGCATTTT. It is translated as CASSQDGGPGTGVGYSNQPQHF.

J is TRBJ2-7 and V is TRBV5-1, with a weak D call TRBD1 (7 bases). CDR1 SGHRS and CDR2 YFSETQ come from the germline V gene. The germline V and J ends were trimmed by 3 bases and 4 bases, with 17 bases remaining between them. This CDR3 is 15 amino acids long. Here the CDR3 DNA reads TGCGCCAGCAGCTCCCCGGAGGGGGCGCTTTACGAGCAGTACTTC. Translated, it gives CASSSPEGALYEQYF.

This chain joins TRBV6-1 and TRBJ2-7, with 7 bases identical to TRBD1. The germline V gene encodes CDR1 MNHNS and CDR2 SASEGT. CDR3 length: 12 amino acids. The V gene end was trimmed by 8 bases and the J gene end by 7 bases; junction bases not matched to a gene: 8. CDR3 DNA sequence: TGTGCCAGCCGACAGGCAGGGGGTGAGCAGTACTTC. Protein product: CASRQAGGEQYF.

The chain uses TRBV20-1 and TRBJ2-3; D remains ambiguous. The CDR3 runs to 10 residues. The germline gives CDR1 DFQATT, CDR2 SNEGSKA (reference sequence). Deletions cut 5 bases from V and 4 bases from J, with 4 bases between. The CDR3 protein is CSASSDTQYF. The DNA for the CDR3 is TGCAGTGCTTCATCAGATACGCAGTATTTT.

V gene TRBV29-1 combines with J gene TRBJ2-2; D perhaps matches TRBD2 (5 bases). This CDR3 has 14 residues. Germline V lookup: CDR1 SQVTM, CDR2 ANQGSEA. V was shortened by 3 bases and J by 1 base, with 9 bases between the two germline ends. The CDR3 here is CSVDASRNTGELFF. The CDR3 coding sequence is TGCAGCGTTGACGCTAGCAGGAACACCGGGGAGCTGTTTTTT.

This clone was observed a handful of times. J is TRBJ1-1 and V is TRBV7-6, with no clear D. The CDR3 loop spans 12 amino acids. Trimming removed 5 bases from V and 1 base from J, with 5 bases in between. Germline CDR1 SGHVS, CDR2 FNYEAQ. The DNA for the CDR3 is TGTGCCAGCAGCCACAGGAACACTGAAGCTTTCTTT. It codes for CASSHRNTEAFF.

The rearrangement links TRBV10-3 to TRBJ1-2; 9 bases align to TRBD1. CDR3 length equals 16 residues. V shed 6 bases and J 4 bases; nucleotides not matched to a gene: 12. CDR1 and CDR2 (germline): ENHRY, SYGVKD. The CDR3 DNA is TGTGCCATCAGGGGACAGGGTCCAGGCATGATCTATGGCTACACCTTC. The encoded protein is CAIRGQGPGMIYGYTF.

CDR3 DNA: TGTGCCAGCAGCTCTAGCGGTCCAACCCTCGAGACCCAGTACTTC. Translated: CASSSSGPTLETQYF. This sequence joins TRBV7-9 and TRBJ2-5; 7 positions agree with TRBD2. J was trimmed by 5 bases and V by 4 bases; bases with no gene match: 10. The CDR3 is made up of 15 amino acids. Germline-derived CDR1 and CDR2 are SEHNR and FQNEAQ (reference sequence).

The DNA of the CDR3 is TGTGCCAGCAGTAGGATTAGCACAGATACGCAGTATTTT. Its protein is CASSRISTDTQYF. The chain has TRBV2 and TRBJ2-3; no clear D gene. Germline CDR1 reads SNHLY; CDR2 reads FYNNEI. This CDR3 contains 13 residues. V lost 5 bases to trimming and J lost 0 bases, with 6 bases between them.

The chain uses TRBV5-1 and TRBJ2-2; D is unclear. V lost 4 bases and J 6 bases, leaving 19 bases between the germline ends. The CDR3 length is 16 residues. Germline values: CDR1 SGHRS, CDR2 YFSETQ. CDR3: CASSLGRTNSAGELFF. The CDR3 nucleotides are TGCGCCAGCAGCCTAGGACGGACGAACAGTGCCGGGGAGCTGTTTTTT. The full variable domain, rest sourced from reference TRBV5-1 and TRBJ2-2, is KAGVTQTPRYLIKTRGQQVTLSCSPISGHRSVSWYQQTPGQGLQFLFEYFSETQRNKGNFPGRFSGRQFSNSRSEMNVSTLELGDSALYLCASSLGRTNSAGELFFGEGSRLTVL.

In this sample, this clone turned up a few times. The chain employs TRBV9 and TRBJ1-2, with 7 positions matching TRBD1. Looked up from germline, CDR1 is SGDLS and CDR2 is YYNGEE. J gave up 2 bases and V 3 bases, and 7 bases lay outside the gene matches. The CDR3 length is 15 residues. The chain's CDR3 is CASSANTGANYGYTF. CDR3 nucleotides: TGTGCCAGCAGCGCGAATACAGGGGCCAACTATGGCTACACCTTC.

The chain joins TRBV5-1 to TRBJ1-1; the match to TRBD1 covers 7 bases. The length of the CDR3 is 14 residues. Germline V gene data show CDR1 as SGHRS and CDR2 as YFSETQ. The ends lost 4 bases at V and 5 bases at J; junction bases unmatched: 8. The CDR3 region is CASSNDRVRTEAFF. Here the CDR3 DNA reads TGCGCCAGCAGCAATGACAGGGTACGAACTGAAGCTTTCTTT. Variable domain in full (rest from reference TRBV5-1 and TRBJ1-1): KAGVTQTPRYLIKTRGQQVTLSCSPISGHRSVSWYQQTPGQGLQFLFEYFSETQRNKGNFPGRFSGRQFSNSRSEMNVSTLELGDSALYLCASSNDRVRTEAFFGQGTRLTVV.

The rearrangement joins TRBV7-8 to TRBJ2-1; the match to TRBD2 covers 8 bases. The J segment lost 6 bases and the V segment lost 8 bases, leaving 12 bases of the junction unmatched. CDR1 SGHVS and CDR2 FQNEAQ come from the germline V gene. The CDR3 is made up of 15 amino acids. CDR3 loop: CASARREGLRNEQFF. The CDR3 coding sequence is TGTGCCAGCGCACGTCGGGAGGGGCTTCGCAATGAGCAGTTCTTC.

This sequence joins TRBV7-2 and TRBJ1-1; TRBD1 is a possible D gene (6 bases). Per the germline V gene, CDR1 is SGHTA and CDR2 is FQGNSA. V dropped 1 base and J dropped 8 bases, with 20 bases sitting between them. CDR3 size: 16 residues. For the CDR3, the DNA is TGTGCCAGCAGCTTAGTGGGGGGGCGGGCTGGGAGCGAAGCTTTCTTT. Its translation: CASSLVGGRAGSEAFF.

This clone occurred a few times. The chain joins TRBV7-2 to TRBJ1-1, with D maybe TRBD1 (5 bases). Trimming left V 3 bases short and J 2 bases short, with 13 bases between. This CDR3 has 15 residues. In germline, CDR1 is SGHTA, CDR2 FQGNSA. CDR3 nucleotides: TGTGCCAGCAGCTTCGGCCAGGGAGGTAACACTGAAGCTTTCTTT. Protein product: CASSFGQGGNTEAFF.

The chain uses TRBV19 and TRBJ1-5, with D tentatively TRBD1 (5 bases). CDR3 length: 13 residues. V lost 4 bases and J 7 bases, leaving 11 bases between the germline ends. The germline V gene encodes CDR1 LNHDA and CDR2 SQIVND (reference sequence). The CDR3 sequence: CASSSQGWQPQHF. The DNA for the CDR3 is TGTGCCAGTAGTAGTCAGGGTTGGCAGCCCCAGCATTTT.

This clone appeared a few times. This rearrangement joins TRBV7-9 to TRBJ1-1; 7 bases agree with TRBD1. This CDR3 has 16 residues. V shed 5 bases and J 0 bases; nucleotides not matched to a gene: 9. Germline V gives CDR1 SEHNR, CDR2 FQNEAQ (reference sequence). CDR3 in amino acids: CASSKRQGSMNTEAFF. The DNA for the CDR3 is TGTGCCAGCAGCAAACGACAGGGAAGCATGAACACTGAAGCTTTCTTT.

Here the CDR3 reads CASSFGVGETQYF. The CDR3 DNA reads TGTGCCAGCAGCTTCGGGGTGGGAGAGACCCAGTACTTC. The chain uses TRBV7-2 and TRBJ2-5, with D perhaps TRBD2 (5 bases). V shed 3 bases and J shed 4 bases, with 9 bases lying between them. The germline gives CDR1 SGHTA, CDR2 FQGNSA. The CDR3 covers 13 residues.

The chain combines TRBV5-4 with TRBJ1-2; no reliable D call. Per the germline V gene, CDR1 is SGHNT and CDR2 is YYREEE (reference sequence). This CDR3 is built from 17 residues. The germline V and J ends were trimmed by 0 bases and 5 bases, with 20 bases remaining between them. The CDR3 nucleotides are TGTGCCAGCAGCTTGGGGATCAAGACCCCCCTAGGGTATGGCTACACCTTC. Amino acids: CASSLGIKTPLGYGYTF.

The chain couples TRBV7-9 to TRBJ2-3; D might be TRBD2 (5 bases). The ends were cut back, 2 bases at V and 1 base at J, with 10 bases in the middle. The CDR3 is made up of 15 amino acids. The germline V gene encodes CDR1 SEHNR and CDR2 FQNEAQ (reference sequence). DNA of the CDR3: TGTGCCAGCAGCTTAAGCGGAGACGGCACAGATACGCAGTATTTT. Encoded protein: CASSLSGDGTDTQYF.

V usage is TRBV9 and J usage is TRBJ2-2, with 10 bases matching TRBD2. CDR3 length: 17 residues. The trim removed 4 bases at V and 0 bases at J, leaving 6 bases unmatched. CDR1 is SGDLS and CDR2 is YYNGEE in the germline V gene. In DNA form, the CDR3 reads TGTGCCAGCAGCTCCCTACTAGCGGGACCGAACACCGGGGAGCTGTTTTTT. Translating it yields CASSSLLAGPNTGELFF.

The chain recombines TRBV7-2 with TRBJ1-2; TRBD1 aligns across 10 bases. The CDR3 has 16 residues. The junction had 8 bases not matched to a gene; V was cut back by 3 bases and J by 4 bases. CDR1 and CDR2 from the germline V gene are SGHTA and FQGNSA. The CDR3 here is CASSLGGTGDGYGYTF. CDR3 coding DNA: TGTGCCAGCAGCTTGGGAGGGACAGGGGATGGCTATGGCTACACCTTC.